This T cell receptor (beta chain) was observed in a study of blood T cells in healthy people across ages. The wider study: Template switching captured about one barcoded beta molecule per two T cells.

A sample-barcoded 5' primer and a J-beta primer mix were used in a second PCR of roughly 7 to 12 cycles. In TCRdb, the 5' RACE reads were re-called with MiXCR into one record per CDR3 protein. Of roughly 1.6 million distinct CDR3 sequences listed, about 35% were seen once; the top ten hold roughly 12%. For this clonotype: Its target is not known.

The junction had 6 bases not matched to a gene; V was cut back by 3 bases and J by 9 bases. CDR3 length: 15 amino acids. Germline lookup yields CDR1 SEHNR and CDR2 FQNEAQ (reference sequence). Study results and limitations: Donor CMV status was unknown, possibly confounding expanded clonotype changes. Estimates drawn from one million T cells were deemed to understate diversity.

The extraction recovered at least 5.5 micrograms of total RNA per sample. This clonotype was obtained from a woman in her twenties or thirties in good health. The rearrangement joins TRBV7-9 to TRBJ2-4; 12 nucleotides match TRBD2. Source material: blood. CDR3: CASSLTSGGVAIQYF. CDR3 sequence (DNA): TGTGCCAGCAGCTTGACTAGCGGGGGCGTCGCCATTCAGTACTTC.